The T cell receptor (beta chain) described here comes from a study of beta chain features in type 1 diabetes. Since all of the isolated RNA was reverse transcribed, expressed TCRB transcripts were what got sequenced. Generated by immunoSEQ multiplex PCR, the TCRdb table keeps only in-frame clones and is missing some. This sample has 200,000 to 300,000 clones, with approximately 14% found just once. Looked up from germline, CDR1 is MNHNS and CDR2 is SASEGT. The CDR3 runs to 15 residues. V was trimmed by 7 bases and J by 1 base, leaving 16 bases between them. Broader study findings: Among patients, naive, central memory and Treg TCRB repertoires appeared more similar than among healthy donors. Type 1 diabetes patients had moderately but significantly shorter TCRB CDR3s in all four CD4+ subsets.

This clone appeared a few times. Its specificity is unknown. The rearrangement joins TRBV6-1 to TRBJ1-2; D remains unclear. Input material: naive CD4+ T cells from blood. The origin of this receptor is a man aged 30 to 39 with type 1 diabetes. The CDR3 reads CASTPLSPGNYGYTF. DNA for the CDR3: TGTGCCAGCACCCCGTTGAGTCCCGGTAACTATGGCTACACCTTC.